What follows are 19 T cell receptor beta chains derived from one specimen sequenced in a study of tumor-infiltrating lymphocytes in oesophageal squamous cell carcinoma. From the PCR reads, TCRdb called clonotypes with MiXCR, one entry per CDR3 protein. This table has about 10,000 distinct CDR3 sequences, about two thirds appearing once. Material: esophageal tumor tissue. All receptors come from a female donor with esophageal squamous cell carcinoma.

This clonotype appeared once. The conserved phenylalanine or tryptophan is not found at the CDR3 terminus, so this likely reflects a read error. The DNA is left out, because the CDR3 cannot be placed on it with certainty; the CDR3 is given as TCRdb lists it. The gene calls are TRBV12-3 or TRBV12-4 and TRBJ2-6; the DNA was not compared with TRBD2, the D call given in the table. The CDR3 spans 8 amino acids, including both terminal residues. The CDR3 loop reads CASSHGGR.

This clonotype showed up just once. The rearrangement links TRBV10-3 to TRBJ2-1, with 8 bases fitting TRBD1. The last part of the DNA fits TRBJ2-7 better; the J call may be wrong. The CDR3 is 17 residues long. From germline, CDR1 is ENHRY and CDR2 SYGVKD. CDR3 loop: CATSSTGTGTGVYEQYF. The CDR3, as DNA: TGTGCCACATCTTCCACAGGGACCGGGACAGGCGTTTACGAGCAGTACTTC.

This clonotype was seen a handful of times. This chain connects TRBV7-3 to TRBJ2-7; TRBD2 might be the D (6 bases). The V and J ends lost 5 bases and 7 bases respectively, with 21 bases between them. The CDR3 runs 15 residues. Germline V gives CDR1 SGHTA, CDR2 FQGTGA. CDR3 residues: CASSPVARGRGEQYF. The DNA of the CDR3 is TGTGCCAGCAGCCCTGTGGCTAGAGGCCGGGGGGAGCAGTACTTC.

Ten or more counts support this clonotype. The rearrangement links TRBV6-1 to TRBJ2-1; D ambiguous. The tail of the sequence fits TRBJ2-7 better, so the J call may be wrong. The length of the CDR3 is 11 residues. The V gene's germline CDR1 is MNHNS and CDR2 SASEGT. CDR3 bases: TGTGCCAGCAGTAACAGAAATGAGCAGTACTTC. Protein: CASSNRNEQYF.

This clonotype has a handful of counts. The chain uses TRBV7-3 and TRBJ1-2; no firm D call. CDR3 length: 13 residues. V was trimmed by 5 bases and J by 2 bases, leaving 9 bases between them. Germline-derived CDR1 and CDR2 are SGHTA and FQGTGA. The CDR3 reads CASSPDGNYGYTF. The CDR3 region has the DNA TGTGCCAGCAGCCCGGACGGGAACTATGGCTACACCTTC.

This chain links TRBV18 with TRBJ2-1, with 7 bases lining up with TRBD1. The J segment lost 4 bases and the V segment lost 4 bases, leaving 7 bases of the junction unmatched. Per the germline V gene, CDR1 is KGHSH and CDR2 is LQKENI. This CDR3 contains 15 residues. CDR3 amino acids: CASSQGQAMYNEQFF. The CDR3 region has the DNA TGTGCCAGCTCACAAGGACAGGCCATGTACAATGAGCAGTTCTTC.

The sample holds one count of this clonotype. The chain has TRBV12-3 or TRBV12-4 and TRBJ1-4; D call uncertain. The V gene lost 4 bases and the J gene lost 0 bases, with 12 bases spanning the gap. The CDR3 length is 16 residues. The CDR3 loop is CASSSGLFTTNEKLFF. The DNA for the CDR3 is TGTGCCAGCAGTTCTGGTCTATTTACAACTAATGAAAAACTGTTTTTT.

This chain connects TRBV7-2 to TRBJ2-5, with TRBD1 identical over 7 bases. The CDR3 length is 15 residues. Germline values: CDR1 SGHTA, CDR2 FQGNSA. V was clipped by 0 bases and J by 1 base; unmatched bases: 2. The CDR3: CASSLATGFQETQYF. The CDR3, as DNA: TGTGCCAGCAGCTTAGCGACAGGGTTCCAAGAGACCCAGTACTTC.

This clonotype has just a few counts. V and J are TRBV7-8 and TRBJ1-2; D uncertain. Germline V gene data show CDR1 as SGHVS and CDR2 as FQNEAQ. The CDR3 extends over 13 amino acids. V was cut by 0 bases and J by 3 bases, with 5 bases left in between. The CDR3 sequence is CASSLALDYGYTF. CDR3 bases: TGTGCCAGCAGCTTAGCCTTGGACTATGGCTACACCTTC. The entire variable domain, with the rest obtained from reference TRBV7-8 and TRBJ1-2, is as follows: GAGVSQSPRYKVAKRGQDVALRCDPISGHVSLFWYQQALGQGPEFLTYFQNEAQLDKSGLPSDRFFAERPEGSVSTLKIQRTQQEDSAVYLCASSLALDYGYTFGSGTRLTVV.

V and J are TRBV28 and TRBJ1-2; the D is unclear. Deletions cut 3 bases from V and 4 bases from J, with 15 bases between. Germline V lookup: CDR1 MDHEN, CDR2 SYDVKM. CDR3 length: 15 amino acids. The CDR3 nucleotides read TGTGCCAGCAGTTTTGTGGATGGGCTGGGCTATGGCTACACCTTC. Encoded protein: CASSFVDGLGYGYTF.

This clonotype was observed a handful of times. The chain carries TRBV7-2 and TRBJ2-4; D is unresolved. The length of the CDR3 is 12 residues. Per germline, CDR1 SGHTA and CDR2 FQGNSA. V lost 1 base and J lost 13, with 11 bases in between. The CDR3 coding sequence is TGTGCCAGCAGCTTAGATACCGTCGCCCAGTACTTC. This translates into CASSLDTVAQYF.

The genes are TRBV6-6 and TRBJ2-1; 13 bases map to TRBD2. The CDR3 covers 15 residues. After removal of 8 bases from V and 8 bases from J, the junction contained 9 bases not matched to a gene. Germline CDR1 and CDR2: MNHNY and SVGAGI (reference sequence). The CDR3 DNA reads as TGTGCCAGCGCCTCGACTAGCGGGGGGAATGATGAGCAGTTCTTC. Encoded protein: CASASTSGGNDEQFF.

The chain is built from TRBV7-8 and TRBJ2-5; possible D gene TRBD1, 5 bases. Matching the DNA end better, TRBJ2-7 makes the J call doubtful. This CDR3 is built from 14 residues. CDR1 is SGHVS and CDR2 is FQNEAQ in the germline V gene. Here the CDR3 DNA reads TGTGCCAGCAGCTTGCAGGGTTTTTCCTACGAGCAGTACTTC. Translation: CASSLQGFSYEQYF.

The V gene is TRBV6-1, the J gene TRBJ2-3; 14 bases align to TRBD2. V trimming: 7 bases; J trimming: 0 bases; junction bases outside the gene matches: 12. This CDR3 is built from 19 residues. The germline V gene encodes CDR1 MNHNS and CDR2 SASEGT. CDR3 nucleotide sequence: TGTGCCAGCACCCCGAGACTAGCGGGAGGGCCCGCTAGCACAGATACGCAGTATTTT. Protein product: CASTPRLAGGPASTDTQYF.

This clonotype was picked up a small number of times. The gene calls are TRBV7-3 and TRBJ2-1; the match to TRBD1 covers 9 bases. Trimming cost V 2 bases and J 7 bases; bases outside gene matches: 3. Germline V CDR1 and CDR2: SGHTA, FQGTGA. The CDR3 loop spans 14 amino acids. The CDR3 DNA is TGTGCCAGCAGCTTAGGACAGGGGCTAAATGAGCAGTTCTTC. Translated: CASSLGQGLNEQFF.

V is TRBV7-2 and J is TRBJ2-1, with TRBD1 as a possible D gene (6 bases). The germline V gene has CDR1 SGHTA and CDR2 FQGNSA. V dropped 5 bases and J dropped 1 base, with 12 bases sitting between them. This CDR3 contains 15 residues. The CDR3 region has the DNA TGTGCCAGCAGCCCACTACAGGGTTCCTACAATGAGCAGTTCTTC. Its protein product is CASSPLQGSYNEQFF.

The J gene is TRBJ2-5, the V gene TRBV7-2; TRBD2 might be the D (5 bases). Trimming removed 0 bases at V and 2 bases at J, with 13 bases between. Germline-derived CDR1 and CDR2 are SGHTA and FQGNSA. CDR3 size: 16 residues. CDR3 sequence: CASSLAWRTGQETQYF. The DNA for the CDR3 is TGTGCCAGCAGCTTAGCGTGGAGAACGGGGCAAGAGACCCAGTACTTC.

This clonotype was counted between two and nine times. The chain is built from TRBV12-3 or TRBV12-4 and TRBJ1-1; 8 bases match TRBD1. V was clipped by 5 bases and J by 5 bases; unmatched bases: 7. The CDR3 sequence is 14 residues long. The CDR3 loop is CASSTQTGGTEAFF. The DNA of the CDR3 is TGTGCCAGCAGTACCCAAACAGGGGGGACTGAAGCTTTCTTT.

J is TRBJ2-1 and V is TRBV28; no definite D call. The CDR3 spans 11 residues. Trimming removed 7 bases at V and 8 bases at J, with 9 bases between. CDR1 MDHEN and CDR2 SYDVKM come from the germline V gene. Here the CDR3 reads CASTGFHEQFF. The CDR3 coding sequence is TGTGCCAGCACTGGGTTCCATGAGCAGTTCTTC.